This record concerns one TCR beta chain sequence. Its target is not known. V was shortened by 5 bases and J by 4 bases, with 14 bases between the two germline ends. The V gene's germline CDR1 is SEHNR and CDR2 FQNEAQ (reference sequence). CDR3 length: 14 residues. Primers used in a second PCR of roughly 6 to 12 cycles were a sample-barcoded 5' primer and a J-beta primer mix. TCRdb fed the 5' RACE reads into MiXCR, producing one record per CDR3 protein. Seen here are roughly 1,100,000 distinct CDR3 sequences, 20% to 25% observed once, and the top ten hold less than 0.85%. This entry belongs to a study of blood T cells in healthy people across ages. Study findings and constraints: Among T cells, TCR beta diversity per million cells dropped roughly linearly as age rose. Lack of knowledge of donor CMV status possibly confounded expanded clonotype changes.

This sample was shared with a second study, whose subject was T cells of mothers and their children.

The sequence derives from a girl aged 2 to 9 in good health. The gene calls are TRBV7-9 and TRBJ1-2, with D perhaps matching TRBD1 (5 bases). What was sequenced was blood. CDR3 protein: CASSIIDSGYGYTF. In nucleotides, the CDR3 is TGTGCCAGCAGCATAATCGACAGTGGCTATGGCTACACCTTC.